The present entry profiles one T cell receptor (beta chain) with its context. This sample was included in a study of blood T cells in healthy people across ages. Then a second PCR, running about 7 to 11 cycles, was carried out with a sample-barcoded 5' primer and a J-beta primer mix. TCRdb itself ran the 5' RACE reads through MiXCR, one entry per CDR3 protein. The table shows 1.5 million to 2 million distinct CDR3 sequences, with around half occurring only once. The people who gave samples were healthy Caucasians from Russia, aged roughly 6 to 95. Each donor gave 9 to 10 milliliters of peripheral blood. V was pared by 4 bases and J by 9 bases, with 17 bases between. Germline V gene sequence: CDR1 SGHTA, CDR2 FQGNSA. This CDR3 contains 14 residues.

This chain links TRBV7-2 with TRBJ2-3; a possible D gene is TRBD1 (6 bases). Sequences were obtained from blood. This TCR came from a woman in her thirties or forties in good health. CDR3 in DNA: TGTGCCAGCAGCTCGCGCGACAGGATCGTAACGCAGTATTTT. This translates into CASSSRDRIVTQYF.